This passage covers 20 T cell receptor beta chains from one sample sequenced in a study of response to subunit inactivated influenza vaccine (dated by TCRdb to the late 2010s). Library prep was done by RT-PCR. The listed sequencing device is Illumina HiSeq 2500. TCRdb trimmed the raw reads at Q25, called clones with MiXCR and kept productive beta chains. Rows are combined by CDR3 protein, so each entry shows the most common genes and DNA. In this sample the table shows about 650,000 distinct CDR3 sequences, approximately 14% of which occur a single time. The ten top clones hold around 10% of the sample. Here the sequenced sample was PBMCs from blood, taken roughly 12 days after vaccination. The receptor source for this set is a man in his fifties who received an inactivated influenza vaccine. Donor details come from another sample of the same person, matched by shared clones.

This clonotype turned up a few times. CDR3 amino acids: CASARRDSDSWETQYF. The CDR3 DNA is TGTGCCAGCGCTCGACGGGACAGCGATTCCTGGGAGACCCAGTACTTC. V usage is TRBV7-9 and J usage is TRBJ2-5, with TRBD1 matching 7 bases. V shed 8 bases and J 5 bases; nucleotides not matched to a gene: 17. The germline gives CDR1 SEHNR, CDR2 FQNEAQ (reference sequence). The CDR3 covers 16 residues.

This clonotype was seen at least ten times. The chain joins TRBV11-1 to TRBJ2-4; no firm D call. With 5 bases removed from V and 7 bases from J, the gap between germline ends came to 12 bases. The CDR3 totals 13 residues. Germline CDR1 is SGHAT and CDR2 is FQDESV (reference sequence). The CDR3 DNA reads as TGTGCCAGCAGCCTCCTGCTCAGTAACATTCAGTACTTC. As protein: CASSLLLSNIQYF.

This clonotype came up a few times. The V call is TRBV7-9, the J call TRBJ1-1, with D maybe TRBD1 (6 bases). Germline-derived CDR1 and CDR2 are SEHNR and FQNEAQ (reference sequence). With 5 bases removed from V and 4 bases from J, the gap between germline ends came to 14 bases. The CDR3 loop spans 14 amino acids. The CDR3 loop is CASSPPGQFTEAFF. The CDR3 DNA follows: TGTGCCAGCAGCCCCCCTGGACAGTTCACTGAAGCTTTCTTT.

V and J are TRBV4-3 and TRBJ2-7; 10 bases align to TRBD2. The V segment lost 1 base and the J segment 4 bases; nucleotides outside the gene matches: 7. The length of the CDR3 is 16 residues. CDR1 and CDR2 from the germline V gene are LGHNA and YSLEER. The CDR3 DNA is TGCGCCAGCAGCCAAGGGGTCTTAGCGGGAGGATACGAGCAGTACTTC. Translation gives CASSQGVLAGGYEQYF.

This clonotype showed up just a few times. V usage is TRBV18 and J usage is TRBJ2-3, with 7 bases fitting TRBD1. The CDR3 has 14 amino acids. With 5 bases clipped from V and 4 bases from J, the junction kept 6 bases outside the gene matches. Per germline, CDR1 KGHSH and CDR2 LQKENI. The CDR3 DNA reads TGTGCCAGCTCAATACAGGGGAACGCAGATACGCAGTATTTT. It is translated as CASSIQGNADTQYF.

In its sample, this clonotype was seen a few times. The chain has TRBV5-1 and TRBJ2-7, with D tentatively TRBD2 (5 bases). CDR1 and CDR2 (germline): SGHRS, YFSETQ. CDR3 size: 12 residues. Trimming stripped 6 bases from V and 2 bases from J, with 9 bases between. The DNA for the CDR3 is TGCGCCAGCAAGGGAGAACCCTACGAGCAGTACTTC. Protein sequence: CASKGEPYEQYF.

The chain carries TRBV29-1 and TRBJ1-1; D is unclear. CDR1 SQVTM and CDR2 ANQGSEA come from the germline V gene. The CDR3 totals 12 residues. Trimming removed 4 bases from V and 1 base from J, with 7 bases in between. The CDR3 DNA is TGCAGCGTTGCCAGGCGGAACACTGAAGCTTTCTTT. It encodes CSVARRNTEAFF.

The rearrangement joins TRBV15 to TRBJ2-5; tentative D call: TRBD1 (5 bases). This CDR3 contains 15 residues. Per the germline V gene, CDR1 is LNHNV and CDR2 is YYDKDF (reference sequence). Deletions cut 1 base from V and 2 bases from J, with 11 bases between. Here the CDR3 reads CATSRARTRQETQYF. CDR3 nucleotides: TGTGCCACCAGCAGAGCAAGGACAAGACAAGAGACCCAGTACTTC.

The genes are TRBV29-1 and TRBJ1-1, with D possibly matching TRBD1 (6 bases). This CDR3 comprises 11 residues. Germline V gene lookup returns CDR1 SQVTM and CDR2 ANQGSEA. Trimming removed 3 bases at V and 10 bases at J, with 12 bases between. CDR3 in amino acids: CSVDLGGGAFF. CDR3 nucleotide sequence: TGCAGCGTTGATCTGGGGGGCGGAGCTTTCTTT.

A few counts support this clonotype. This rearrangement joins TRBV6-1 to TRBJ1-3; weak D call: TRBD1 (5 bases). The CDR3 consists of 15 residues. Germline assignment: CDR1 MNHNS and CDR2 SASEGT. V lost 6 bases to trimming and J lost 0 bases, with 12 bases between them. The CDR3 here is CASSLVGDSGNTIYF. The CDR3 DNA sequence: TGTGCCAGCAGCCTTGTGGGGGACTCTGGAAACACCATATATTTT.

This chain joins TRBV20-1 and TRBJ2-7; D is perhaps TRBD1 (6 bases). This CDR3 spans 14 amino acids. V was cut by 0 bases and J by 3 bases, with 12 bases left in between. Per germline, CDR1 DFQATT and CDR2 SNEGSKA (reference sequence). CDR3 in DNA: TGCAGTGCTAGAGATTTTGGGGGCGGCTACGAGCAGTACTTC. The encoded protein is CSARDFGGGYEQYF.

The chain joins TRBV20-1 to TRBJ2-7, with D possibly TRBD1 on 5 matching bases. The CDR3 has 12 residues. The V end was cut by 4 bases, the J end by 3 bases, with 10 bases between. Germline lookup yields CDR1 DFQATT and CDR2 SNEGSKA (reference sequence). CDR3 amino acids: CSAMKQDYEQYF. CDR3 nucleotides: TGCAGTGCTATGAAACAGGACTACGAGCAGTACTTC.

This clonotype was recorded a few times. The chain recombines TRBV28 with TRBJ1-2; tentative D call: TRBD1 (5 bases). In germline, CDR1 is MDHEN, CDR2 SYDVKM. V was clipped by 3 bases and J by 7 bases, with 18 bases between them. The CDR3 is made up of 15 amino acids. The CDR3 is CASSLVLTGPGGYTF. The CDR3 bases are TGTGCCAGCAGTTTGGTCCTAACAGGACCGGGTGGCTACACCTTC.

The chain carries TRBV20-1 and TRBJ2-1; the D call may be TRBD1 or TRBD2 (5 bases each). Trimming took 5 bases from V and 4 from J, leaving 18 bases between them. The CDR3 length is 15 residues. Germline V CDR1 and CDR2: DFQATT, SNEGSKA (reference sequence). This CDR3 is CSAPGAKYRYNEQFF. CDR3 in DNA: TGCAGTGCTCCCGGGGCTAAGTACAGGTACAATGAGCAGTTCTTC.

In this sample, this clonotype turned up a few times. V gene TRBV11-2 combines with J gene TRBJ2-4; 9 bases map to TRBD2. Germline V CDR1 and CDR2: SGHAT, FQNNGV. The CDR3 has 15 amino acids. J lost 16 bases, V lost 1 base, and 14 bases had no gene match. The CDR3 loop reads CASSLGPAGGFGSYF. The DNA of the CDR3 is TGTGCCAGCAGCTTAGGGCCAGCGGGGGGTTTCGGGAGTTACTTC.

This clonotype was seen many times. This sequence joins TRBV4-3 and TRBJ2-3; a weak D match, TRBD1 (5 bases). Trimming left V 0 bases short and J 3 bases short, with 10 bases between. The CDR3 runs 15 residues. Germline V lookup: CDR1 LGHNA, CDR2 YSLEER. The CDR3 sequence is CASSQEAGWTDTQYF. CDR3 DNA: TGCGCCAGCAGCCAAGAGGCAGGGTGGACAGATACGCAGTATTTT.

This clonotype was seen a handful of times. The rearrangement uses TRBV7-2 and TRBJ2-3; TRBD2 might be the D (6 bases). Looked up from germline, CDR1 is SGHTA and CDR2 is FQGNSA. This CDR3 region has 15 residues. The germline V and J ends were trimmed by 1 base and 2 bases, with 10 bases remaining between them. The CDR3 loop is CASSLGLENTDTQYF. The CDR3, as DNA: TGTGCCAGCAGCTTAGGACTAGAGAACACAGATACGCAGTATTTT.

This clonotype has only a few counts. The rearrangement links TRBV20-1 to TRBJ2-2; weak D call: TRBD2 (6 bases). The germline V gene encodes CDR1 DFQATT and CDR2 SNEGSKA (reference sequence). CDR3 size: 14 residues. V dropped 6 bases and J dropped 4 bases, with 15 bases sitting between them. This CDR3 reads CSADGGRSTGELFF. CDR3 bases: TGCAGTGCGGACGGAGGGAGGAGCACCGGGGAGCTGTTTTTT.

Of note for this clonotype: A far larger clone is just one base off, so this is likely a read error. The chain carries TRBV7-3 and TRBJ2-5; D not certain. The V and J ends lost 5 bases and 5 bases respectively, with 6 bases between them. CDR1 is SGHTA and CDR2 is FQGTGA in the germline V gene. This CDR3 is built from 11 residues. CDR3 in amino acids: CASSPWETQYF. The DNA of the CDR3 is TGTGCCAGCAGCCCCTGGGAGACCCAGTACTTC.

This chain connects TRBV19 to TRBJ2-4; D might be TRBD1 or TRBD2, each matching 5 bases. Trimming pared 7 bases from V and 8 bases from J, leaving 9 bases between. Germline lookup yields CDR1 LNHDA and CDR2 SQIVND (reference sequence). The CDR3 contains 11 residues. The CDR3 sequence is CASIGTHIQYF. CDR3 DNA sequence: TGTGCCAGTATCGGGACCCACATTCAGTACTTC.